The 3 T cell receptor beta chains reported below all come from one sample, sequenced in a study of T cell responses to AZD1222 COVID-19 vaccine. Sequenced by immunoSEQ multiplex PCR; TCRdb stores in-frame clones only, minus some. The table lists some 150,000 clones, more than 85% of them singletons, with around 3.5% in the top ten. The sequencing used peripheral blood, collected 28 days after the second AZD1222 dose. Receptors originate from an adult who received the AZD1222 COVID-19 vaccine.

A single count supports this clone. The V and J genes are TRBV27 and TRBJ2-1; 7 nucleotides line up with TRBD2. CDR1 and CDR2 from the germline V gene are MNHEY and SMNVEV (reference sequence). CDR3 length equals 14 residues. V lost 9 bases to trimming and J lost 0 bases; unmatched junction nucleotides: 5. The CDR3 DNA reads TGTGCCAGTCGGCGGGGGAGCTCCTACAATGAGCAGTTCTTC. Protein product: CASRRGSSYNEQFF.

The J gene is TRBJ2-3, the V gene TRBV10-3; TRBD2 matches at 13 bases. V shed 6 bases and J 4 bases; nucleotides not matched to a gene: 10. Germline V gene lookup returns CDR1 ENHRY and CDR2 SYGVKD. This CDR3 has 17 residues. DNA of the CDR3: TGTGCCATCAGCTCGCCACTAGCGGGAGGGAGGGCAGATACGCAGTATTTT. It specifies CAISSPLAGGRADTQYF.

The table lists this clone with a few counts. The V call is TRBV19, the J call TRBJ2-7, with TRBD1 matching 11 bases. The CDR3 sequence is 16 residues long. The germline CDR1 and CDR2 sequences are LNHDA and SQIVND (reference sequence). V was pared by 5 bases and J by 5 bases, with 11 bases of the junction left unmatched. The DNA of the CDR3 is TGTGCCAGTAGTCCTTGGACAGGGGGCATTAAGGACGAGCAGTACTTC. Amino acids: CASSPWTGGIKDEQYF.